This T cell receptor beta chain was obtained from a study of CD8 T cells in ankylosing spondylitis. The germline V gene has CDR1 DFQATT and CDR2 SNEGSKA (reference sequence). The ends were cut back, 3 bases at V and 4 bases at J, with 19 bases in the middle. The CDR3 extends over 16 amino acids. TCRdb reprocessed the 5' RACE reads with MiXCR, giving one entry per CDR3 protein. The sample carries around 220,000 distinct CDR3 sequences, about 11% recorded once. Sequencing used blood, either unsorted or a sorted T cell fraction (not recorded which). This clonotype originated in a male donor with ankylosing spondylitis or in good health (not recorded which). The rearrangement uses TRBV20-1 and TRBJ2-1; either TRBD1 or TRBD2 may supply D (5 bases each). CDR3 amino acids: CSARGQSGTGYNEQFF. CDR3 sequence (DNA): TGCAGTGCTAGGGGGCAGTCCGGGACCGGGTACAATGAGCAGTTCTTC.